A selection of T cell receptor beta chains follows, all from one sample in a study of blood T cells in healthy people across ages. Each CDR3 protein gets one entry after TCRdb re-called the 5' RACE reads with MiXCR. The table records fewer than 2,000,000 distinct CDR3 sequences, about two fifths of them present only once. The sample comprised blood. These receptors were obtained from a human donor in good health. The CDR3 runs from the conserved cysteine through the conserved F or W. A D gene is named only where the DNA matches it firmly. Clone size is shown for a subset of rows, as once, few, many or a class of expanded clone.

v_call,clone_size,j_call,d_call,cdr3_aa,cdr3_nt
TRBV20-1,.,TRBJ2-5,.,CSAASFGQETQYF,TGCAGTGCGGCCTCCTTCGGCCAAGAGACCCAGTACTTC
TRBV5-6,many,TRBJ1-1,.,CASSPQGPEAFF,TGTGCCAGCAGCCCCCAGGGCCCTGAAGCTTTCTTT
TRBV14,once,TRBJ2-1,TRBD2,CASSPSAGALSYNEQFF,TGTGCCAGCAGCCCTTCAGCGGGGGCCCTCTCCTACAATGAGCAGTTCTTC
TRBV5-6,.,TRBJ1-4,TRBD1,CASSLGQGADEKLFF,TGTGCCAGCAGCTTGGGGCAGGGGGCGGATGAAAAACTGTTTTTT
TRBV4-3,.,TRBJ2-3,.,CASSQDYEGLGADTQYF,TGCGCCAGCAGCCAAGATTATGAGGGGCTGGGGGCAGATACGCAGTATTTT
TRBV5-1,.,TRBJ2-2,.,CASIGKGNTGELFF,TGCGCCAGCATCGGAAAGGGGAACACCGGGGAGCTGTTTTTT
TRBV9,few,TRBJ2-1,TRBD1,CASSVSGQPIYNEQFF,TGTGCCAGCAGCGTATCGGGACAGCCAATTTACAATGAGCAGTTCTTC
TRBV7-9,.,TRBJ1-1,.,CASSLEGTTRQAFF,TGTGCCAGCAGCTTAGAAGGGACGACCAGGCAGGCTTTCTTT
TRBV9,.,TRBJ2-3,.,CASSVGGGEGTDTQYF,TGTGCCAGCAGCGTAGGAGGTGGAGAGGGCACAGATACGCAGTATTTT
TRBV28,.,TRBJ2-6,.,CASSPPSGAGANVLTF,TGTGCCAGCAGTCCCCCGTCGGGGGCTGGGGCCAACGTCCTGACTTTC
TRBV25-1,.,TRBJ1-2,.,CASRESMETLGYTF,TGTGCCAGCAGGGAAAGTATGGAGACTCTAGGCTACACCTTC
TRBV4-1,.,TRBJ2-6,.,CVSSQVRASGANVLTF,TGCGTCAGCAGCCAAGTTAGGGCCTCTGGGGCCAACGTCCTGACTTTC
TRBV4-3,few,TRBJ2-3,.,CASSQARFGGDTQYF,TGCGCCAGCAGTCAAGCCCGCTTCGGGGGAGATACACAGTATTTT
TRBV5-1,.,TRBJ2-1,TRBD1,CASSPTGGMKYEQFF,TGCGCCAGCAGCCCCACAGGGGGAATGAAATATGAGCAGTTCTTC
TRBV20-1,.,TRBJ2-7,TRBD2,CSASSGGRSYEQYF,TGCAGTGCTAGTAGCGGGGGTCGCTCCTACGAGCAGTACTTC
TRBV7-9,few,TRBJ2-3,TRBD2,CASTLPTSGEPYTQYF,TGTGCCAGCACCCTACCTACTAGCGGGGAGCCATATACGCAGTATTTT
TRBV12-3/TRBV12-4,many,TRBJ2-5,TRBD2,CATAGTSGIGTQYF,TGTGCCACCGCCGGGACTAGCGGAATAGGGACCCAGTACTTC
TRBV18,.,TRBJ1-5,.,CASSPVQDYSNQPQHF,TGTGCCAGCTCACCAGTCCAAGATTATAGCAATCAGCCCCAGCATTTT
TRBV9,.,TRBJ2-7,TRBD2,CASSVEVSGGEEQYF,TGTGCCAGCAGCGTAGAGGTTAGCGGGGGGGAGGAGCAGTACTTC